This paragraph covers one T cell receptor beta chain sequence. This entry is derived from a study of blood T cell repertoires in COVID-19. Background on the study: T cells, B-cell-depleted T cells, or PBMCs supplied cDNA or gDNA.

The CDR3 consists of 15 residues. Germline lookup yields CDR1 SGHTA and CDR2 FQGNSA. Unmatched junction bases numbered 3, after V lost 5 bases and J lost 0 bases. Original analysis: Estimation of nucleated cell counts was performed using reference gene primer amplification. Assay: immunoSEQ multiplex PCR; the TCRdb copy retains only in-frame clones and omits some. Clone size and V and J calls were adopted from that table, with D and trimming inferred from the DNA. This sample carries roughly 150,000 clones, over 70% of them seen once, and the ten largest clones take 15% to 20%. Sample: peripheral blood. The chain employs TRBV7-2 and TRBJ2-2, with 7 bases identical to TRBD1. This receptor was identified in an older woman who had recovered from COVID-19. CDR3 sequence: CASSRQGPNTGELFF. The CDR3 bases are TGTGCCAGCAGCAGACAGGGTCCGAACACCGGGGAGCTGTTTTTT.